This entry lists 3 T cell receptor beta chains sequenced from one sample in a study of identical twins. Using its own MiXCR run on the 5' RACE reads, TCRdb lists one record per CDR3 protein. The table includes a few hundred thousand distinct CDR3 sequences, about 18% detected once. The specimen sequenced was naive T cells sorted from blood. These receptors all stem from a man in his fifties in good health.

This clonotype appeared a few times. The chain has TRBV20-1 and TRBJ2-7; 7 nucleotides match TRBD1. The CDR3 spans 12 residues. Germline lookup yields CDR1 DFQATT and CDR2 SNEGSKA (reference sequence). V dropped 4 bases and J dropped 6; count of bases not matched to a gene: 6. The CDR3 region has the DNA TGCAGTGCTACAGGGGGTATCAGCGAGCAGTACTTC. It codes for CSATGGISEQYF.

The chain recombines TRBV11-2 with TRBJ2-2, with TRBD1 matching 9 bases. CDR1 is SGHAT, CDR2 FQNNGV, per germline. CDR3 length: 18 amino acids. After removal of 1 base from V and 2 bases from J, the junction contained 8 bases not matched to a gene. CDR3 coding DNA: TGTGCCAGCAGCTTAGGAAGGGGACAGGGCCCAAACACCGGGGAGCTGTTTTTT. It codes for CASSLGRGQGPNTGELFF.

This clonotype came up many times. The CDR3 sequence: CSARDPLLGADTQYF. The DNA of the CDR3 is TGCAGTGCTAGAGATCCCCTACTAGGCGCAGATACGCAGTATTTT. The chain is built from TRBV20-1 and TRBJ2-3, with D perhaps matching TRBD2 (5 bases). Germline V gene data show CDR1 as DFQATT and CDR2 as SNEGSKA (reference sequence). The CDR3 is made up of 15 amino acids. Between the trimmed V and J ends, which lost 0 bases and 4 bases, there was a span of 14 bases.